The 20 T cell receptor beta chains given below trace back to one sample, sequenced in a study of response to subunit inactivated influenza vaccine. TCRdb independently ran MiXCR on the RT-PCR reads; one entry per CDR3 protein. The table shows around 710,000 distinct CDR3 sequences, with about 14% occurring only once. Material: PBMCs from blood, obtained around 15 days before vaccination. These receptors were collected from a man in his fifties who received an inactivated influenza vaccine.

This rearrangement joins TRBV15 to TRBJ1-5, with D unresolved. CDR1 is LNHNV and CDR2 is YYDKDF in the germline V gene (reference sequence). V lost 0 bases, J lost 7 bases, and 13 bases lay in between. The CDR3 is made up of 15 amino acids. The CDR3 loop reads CATSRDWTGSQPQHF. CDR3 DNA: TGTGCCACCAGCAGAGACTGGACCGGGTCCCAGCCCCAGCATTTT. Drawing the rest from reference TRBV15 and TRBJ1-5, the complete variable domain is DAMVIQNPRYQVTQFGKPVTLSCSQTLNHNVMYWYQQKSSQAPKLLFHYYDKDFNNEADTPDNFQSRRPNTSFCFLDIRSPGLGDTAMYLCATSRDWTGSQPQHFGDGTRLSIL.

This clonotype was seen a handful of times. CDR3 sequence (DNA): TGCGCCAGCAGCCAAGGAGGGGGCCGGGGAGATACGCAGTATTTT. Translated: CASSQGGGRGDTQYF. The genes are TRBV4-3 and TRBJ2-3, with 7 bases identical to TRBD1. Losses at the gene ends were 1 base for V and 5 bases for J; bases not matched to a gene: 6. There are 15 residues in the CDR3. Germline loops: CDR1 LGHNA, CDR2 YSLEER.

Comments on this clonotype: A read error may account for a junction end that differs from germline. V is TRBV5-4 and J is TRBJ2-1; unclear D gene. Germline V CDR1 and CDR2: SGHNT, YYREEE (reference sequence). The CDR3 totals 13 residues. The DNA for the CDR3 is TGTGCCAGCGGCTTCGGGCTTTCTCATGAGCAGTTCTTC. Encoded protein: CASGFGLSHEQFF.

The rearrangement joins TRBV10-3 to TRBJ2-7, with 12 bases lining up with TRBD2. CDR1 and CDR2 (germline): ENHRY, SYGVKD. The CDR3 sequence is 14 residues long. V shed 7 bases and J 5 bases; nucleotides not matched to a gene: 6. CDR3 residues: CAIKTSGSVDEQYF. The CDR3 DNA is TGTGCCATCAAGACTAGCGGGAGCGTCGACGAGCAGTACTTC.

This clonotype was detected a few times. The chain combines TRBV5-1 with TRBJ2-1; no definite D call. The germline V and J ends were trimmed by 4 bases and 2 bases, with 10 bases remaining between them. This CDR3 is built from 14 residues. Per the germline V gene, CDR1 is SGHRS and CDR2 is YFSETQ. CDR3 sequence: CASSPSQAYNEQFF. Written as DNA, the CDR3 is TGCGCCAGCAGCCCTAGTCAGGCCTACAATGAGCAGTTCTTC.

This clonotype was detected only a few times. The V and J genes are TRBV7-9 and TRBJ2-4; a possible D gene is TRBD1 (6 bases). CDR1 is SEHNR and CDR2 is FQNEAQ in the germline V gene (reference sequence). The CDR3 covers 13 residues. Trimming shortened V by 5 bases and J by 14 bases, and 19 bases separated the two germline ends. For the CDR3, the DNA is TGTGCCAGCAGCCCGCTATCTGGGGCAGGGGAGTACTTC. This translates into CASSPLSGAGEYF.

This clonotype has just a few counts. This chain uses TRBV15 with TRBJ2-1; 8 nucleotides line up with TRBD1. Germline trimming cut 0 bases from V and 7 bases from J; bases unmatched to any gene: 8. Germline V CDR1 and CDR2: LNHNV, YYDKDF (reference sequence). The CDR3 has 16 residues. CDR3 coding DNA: TGTGCCACCAGCAGAGATGTACAGGGGGATAGTAATGAGCAGTTCTTC. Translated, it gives CATSRDVQGDSNEQFF.

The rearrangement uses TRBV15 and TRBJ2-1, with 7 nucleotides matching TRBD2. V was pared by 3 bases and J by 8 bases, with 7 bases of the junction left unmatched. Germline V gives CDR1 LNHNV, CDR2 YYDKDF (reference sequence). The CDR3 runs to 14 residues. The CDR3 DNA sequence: TGTGCCACCAGCAGGGTGGCGGGGGTGGATGAGCAGTTCTTC. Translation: CATSRVAGVDEQFF.

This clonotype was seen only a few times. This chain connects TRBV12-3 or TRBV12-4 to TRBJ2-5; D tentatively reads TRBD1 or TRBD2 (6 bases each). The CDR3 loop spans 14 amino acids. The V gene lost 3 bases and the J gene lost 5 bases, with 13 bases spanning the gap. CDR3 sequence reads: CASSFGGGFETQYF. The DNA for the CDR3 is TGTGCCAGCAGTTTCGGAGGGGGGTTTGAGACCCAGTACTTC.

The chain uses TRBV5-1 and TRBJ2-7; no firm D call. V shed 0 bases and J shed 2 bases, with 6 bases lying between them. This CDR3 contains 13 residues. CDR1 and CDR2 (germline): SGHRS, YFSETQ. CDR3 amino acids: CASSLAQPYEQYF. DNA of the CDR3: TGCGCCAGCAGCTTGGCACAGCCCTACGAGCAGTACTTC.

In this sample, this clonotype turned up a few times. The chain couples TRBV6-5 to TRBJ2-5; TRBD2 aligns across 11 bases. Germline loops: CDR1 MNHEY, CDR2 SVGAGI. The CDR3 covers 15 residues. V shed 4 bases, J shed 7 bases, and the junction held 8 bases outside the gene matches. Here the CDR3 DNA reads TGTGCCAGCAGTTTGAACATAGCGGGGGGGCGGACCCAGTACTTC. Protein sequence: CASSLNIAGGRTQYF.

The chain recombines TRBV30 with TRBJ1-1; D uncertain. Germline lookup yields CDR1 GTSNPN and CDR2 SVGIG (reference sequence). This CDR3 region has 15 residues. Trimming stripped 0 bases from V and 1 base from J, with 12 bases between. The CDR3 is CAWSVPRTGNTEAFF. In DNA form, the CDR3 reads TGTGCCTGGAGTGTACCTCGGACGGGGAACACTGAAGCTTTCTTT.

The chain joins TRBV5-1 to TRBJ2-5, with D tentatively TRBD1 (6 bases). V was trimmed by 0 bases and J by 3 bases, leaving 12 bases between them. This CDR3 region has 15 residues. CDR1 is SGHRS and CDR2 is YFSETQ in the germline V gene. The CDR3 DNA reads TGCGCCAGCAGCTTGGGCCCAGGGGTAGAAGAGACCCAGTACTTC. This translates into CASSLGPGVEETQYF.

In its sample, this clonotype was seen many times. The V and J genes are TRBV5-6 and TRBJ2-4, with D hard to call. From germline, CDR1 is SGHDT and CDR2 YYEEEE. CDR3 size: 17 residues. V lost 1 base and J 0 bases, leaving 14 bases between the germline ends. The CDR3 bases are TGTGCCAGCAGCTTGTCGCTCTCGGGTTTAGCCAAAAACATTCAGTACTTC. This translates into CASSLSLSGLAKNIQYF. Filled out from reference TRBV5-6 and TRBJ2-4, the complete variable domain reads DAGVTQSPTHLIKTRGQQVTLRCSPKSGHDTVSWYQQALGQGPQFIFQYYEEEERQRGNFPDRFSGHQFPNYSSELNVNALLLGDSALYLCASSLSLSGLAKNIQYFGAGTRLSVL.

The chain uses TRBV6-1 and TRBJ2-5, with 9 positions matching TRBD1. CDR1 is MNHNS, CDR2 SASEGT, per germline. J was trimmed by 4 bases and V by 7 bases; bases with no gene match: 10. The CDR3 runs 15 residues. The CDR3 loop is CASIPGQGRGETQYF. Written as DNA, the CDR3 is TGTGCCAGCATTCCCGGACAGGGGAGGGGAGAGACCCAGTACTTC.

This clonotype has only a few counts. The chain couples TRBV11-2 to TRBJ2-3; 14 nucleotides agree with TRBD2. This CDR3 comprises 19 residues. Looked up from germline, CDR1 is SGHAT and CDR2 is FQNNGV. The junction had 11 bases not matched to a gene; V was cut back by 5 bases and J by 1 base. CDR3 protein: CASSRRGLAGALGTDTQYF. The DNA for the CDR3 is TGTGCCAGCAGCCGGAGGGGACTAGCGGGGGCCCTGGGCACAGATACGCAGTATTTT.

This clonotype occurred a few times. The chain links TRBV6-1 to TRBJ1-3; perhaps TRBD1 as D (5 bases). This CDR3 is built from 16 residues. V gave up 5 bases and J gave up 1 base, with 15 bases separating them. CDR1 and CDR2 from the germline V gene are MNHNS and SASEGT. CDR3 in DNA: TGTGCCAGCAGTCCAGGGCTTGGACCTTCTGGAAACACCATATATTTT. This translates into CASSPGLGPSGNTIYF.

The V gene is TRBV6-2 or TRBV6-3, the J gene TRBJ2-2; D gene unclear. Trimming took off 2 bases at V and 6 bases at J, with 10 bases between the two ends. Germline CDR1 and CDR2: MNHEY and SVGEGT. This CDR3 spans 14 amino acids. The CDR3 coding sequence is TGTGCCAGCAGTTACGATCTCAATCCCGGGGAGCTGTTTTTT. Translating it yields CASSYDLNPGELFF.

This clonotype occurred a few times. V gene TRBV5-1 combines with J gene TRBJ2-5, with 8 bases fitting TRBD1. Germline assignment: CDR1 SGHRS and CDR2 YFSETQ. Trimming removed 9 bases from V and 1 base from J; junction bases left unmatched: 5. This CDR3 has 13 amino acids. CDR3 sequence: CATRQGLQETQYF. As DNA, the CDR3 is TGCGCCACTAGACAGGGGCTCCAAGAGACCCAGTACTTC.

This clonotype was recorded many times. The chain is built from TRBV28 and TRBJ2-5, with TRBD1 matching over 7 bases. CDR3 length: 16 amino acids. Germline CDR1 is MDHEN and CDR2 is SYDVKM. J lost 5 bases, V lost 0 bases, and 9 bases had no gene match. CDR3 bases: TGTGCCAGCAGTTTATGGGGCGAGGGGGCTCGGGAGACCCAGTACTTC. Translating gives CASSLWGEGARETQYF.